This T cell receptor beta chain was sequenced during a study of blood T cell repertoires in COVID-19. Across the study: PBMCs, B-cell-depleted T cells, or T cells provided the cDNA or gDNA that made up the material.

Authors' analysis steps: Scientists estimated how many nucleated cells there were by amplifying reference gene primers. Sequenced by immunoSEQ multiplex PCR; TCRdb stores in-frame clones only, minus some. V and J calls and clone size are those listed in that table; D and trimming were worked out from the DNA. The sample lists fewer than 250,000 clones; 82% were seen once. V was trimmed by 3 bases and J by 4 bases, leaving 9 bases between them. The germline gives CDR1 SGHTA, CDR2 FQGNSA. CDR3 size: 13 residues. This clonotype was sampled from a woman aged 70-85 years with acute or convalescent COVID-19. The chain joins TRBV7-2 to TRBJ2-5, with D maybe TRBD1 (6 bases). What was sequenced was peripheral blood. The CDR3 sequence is CASSFGTLETQYF. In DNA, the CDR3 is TGTGCCAGCAGCTTCGGGACATTAGAGACCCAGTACTTC.